This TCR beta chain was identified in a study of blood T cell repertoires in COVID-19. On the study more broadly: The cDNA or gDNA used as material had been derived from T cells, B-cell-depleted T cells, or PBMCs.

Seattle researchers signed up patients amid active infection and tracked them longitudinally. Per the authors' pipeline: For nucleated cells, counts were estimated from reference gene primer amplification. The protocol was immunoSEQ multiplex PCR, while the TCRdb copy is restricted to in-frame clones and leaves out a portion. V and J calls plus clone size are reproduced from that table; the DNA served to infer D and trimming. The table records more than 300,000 clones, 90% of them present only once. Germline trimming cut 6 bases from V and 2 bases from J; bases unmatched to any gene: 10. Germline V lookup: CDR1 SEHNR, CDR2 FQNEAQ (reference sequence). This CDR3 region has 17 residues.

The V and J genes are TRBV7-9 and TRBJ2-5; 12 nucleotides agree with TRBD2. Sequenced sample: peripheral blood. The receptor comes from a middle-aged woman with COVID-19, enrolled during active disease. CDR3 nucleotides: TGTGCCAGCAGTCCTGGCGCTAGCGGGGGGGGTCAAGAGACCCAGTACTTC. Its protein product is CASSPGASGGGQETQYF.